This T cell receptor beta chain was recorded in a study of cytomegalovirus exposure and HLA in healthy donors. As to this clone: The target antigen is unknown.

Points from the study as a whole: Across donors, most TCRs were seen rarely, yet some public ones were widespread. Later on, an analysis showed TCR association rates differing by HLA locus, with DRB1 the most and HLA-C the fewest.

A multiplex PCR was run with 60 Vbeta primers and 13 Jbeta primers. Generated by immunoSEQ multiplex PCR, the TCRdb table keeps only in-frame clones and is missing some. The table has about 230,000 clones, about 77% seen once. The clonotype originates from a boy younger than 18 in good health and CMV-seronegative. Sequences were obtained from PBMCs.

CDR3 sequence: CAWSRRAQRVYGYGYTF. CDR3 sequence (DNA): TGTGCCTGGAGTCGAAGGGCACAGAGGGTCTATGGCTATGGCTACACCTTC. V is TRBV30 and J is TRBJ1-2; D is unresolved. CDR1 and CDR2 (germline): GTSNPN, SVGIG (reference sequence). Deletions cut 2 bases from V and 4 bases from J, with 23 bases between. This CDR3 region has 17 residues.